This is a list of T cell receptor beta chains from one sample in a study of blood T cell repertoires in COVID-19. Repertoires were generated with immunoSEQ multiplex PCR, while TCRdb's copy carries only in-frame clones and drops some. The sample lists 300,000 to 350,000 clones, 65% to 85% occurring once. The specimen was peripheral blood. These receptors came from a man younger than 45 with active or convalescent COVID-19. Each CDR3 is given with its conserved first and last residue. The order of the fields is D gene, V gene, clone size, J gene, CDR3 DNA, CDR3 protein. The D gene is left open where the match is weak. Clone size is shown for a subset of rows, as once, few, many or a class of expanded clone.

NA,TRBV10-3,NA,TRBJ1-4,TGTGCCATCAGTGAGGGGGGGTCGGACGAAAAACTGTTTTTT,CAISEGGSDEKLFF
TRBD2,TRBV27,NA,TRBJ2-1,TGTGCCAGCAGCCTAAGGCCCCCGGGGGGTGCCTACAATGAGCAGTTCTTC,CASSLRPPGGAYNEQFF
TRBD1,TRBV28,NA,TRBJ1-5,TGTGCCAGCAGTAAACAGGGGGCAGGTCAGCCCCAGCATTTT,CASSKQGAGQPQHF
NA,TRBV19,few,TRBJ2-2,TGTGCCAGTAGTACTCCGGACACGAACACCGGGGAGCTGTTTTTT,CASSTPDTNTGELFF
NA,TRBV28,NA,TRBJ2-3,TGTGCCAGCAGTTTCTGGGACTCTGGCACAGATACGCAGTATTTT,CASSFWDSGTDTQYF
TRBD2,TRBV5-1,NA,TRBJ2-1,TGCGCCAGCAGCGCGGGACTAGCGGGGGGGATCGATGAGCAGTTCTTC,CASSAGLAGGIDEQFF
NA,TRBV2,NA,TRBJ1-5,TGTGCCAGCCAAGTTGTCTACAATCAGCCCCAGCATTTT,CASQVVYNQPQHF
NA,TRBV3-1/TRBV3-2,NA,TRBJ1-3,TGTGCCAGCAGCCAAGTTGCAGGGTTTGGAAACACCATATATTTT,CASSQVAGFGNTIYF
NA,TRBV4-1,NA,TRBJ2-3,TGCGCCAGCAGCCCCGGGGGGCTCACAGATACGCAGTATTTT,CASSPGGLTDTQYF
TRBD1,TRBV7-2,NA,TRBJ1-2,TGTGCCAGCAGCTTACCCCCGGGACAGGGGAGAAGCTACACCTTC,CASSLPPGQGRSYTF
NA,TRBV18,NA,TRBJ2-7,TGTGCCAGCTCACCTGAGACAGGCGTAACCTACGAGCAGTACTTC,CASSPETGVTYEQYF
TRBD1,TRBV29-1,once,TRBJ1-5,TGCAGCGTAGGACAGGTCAATCAGCCCCAGCATTTT,CSVGQVNQPQHF
TRBD2,TRBV7-2,NA,TRBJ2-1,TGTGCCAGCAGCCCCCGAGGGCGGGGGAACAATGAGCAGTTCTTC,CASSPRGRGNNEQFF
TRBD1,TRBV24-1,few,TRBJ2-3,TGTGCCACCAGCGAGACAGGGGGATACACAGATACGCAGTATTTT,CATSETGGYTDTQYF
TRBD1,TRBV6-5,NA,TRBJ1-6,TGTGCCAGCAGGGAGACAGGGGCTTCACCCCTCCACTTT,CASRETGASPLHF
TRBD1,TRBV3-1/TRBV3-2,NA,TRBJ1-5,TGTGCCAGCAGTCCCGGACAGGCTTATCAGCCCCAGCATTTT,CASSPGQAYQPQHF
NA,TRBV10-3,NA,TRBJ2-3,TGTGCCATCAGTGAGATCAGGGGCAAGAATACAGATACGCAGTATTTT,CAISEIRGKNTDTQYF
TRBD1,TRBV6-6,NA,TRBJ1-5,TGTGCCAGCAGTCCCAGAGATTGGGCTACAGGGGGCCCCGATCAGCCCCAGCATTTT,CASSPRDWATGGPDQPQHF
TRBD1,TRBV30,NA,TRBJ2-7,TGTGCCTGGAATATAGGGCAGGGGGCTTGGGAGCAGTACTTC,CAWNIGQGAWEQYF
NA,TRBV27,NA,TRBJ1-2,TGTGCCAGCCAAAGCTCCTGGGACTCTAACTATGGCTACACCTTC,CASQSSWDSNYGYTF
NA,TRBV4-3,once,TRBJ1-1,TGCGCCAGCAGCCGCACAGGGCACAAGACTGAAGCTTTCTTT,CASSRTGHKTEAFF
TRBD1,TRBV4-1,NA,TRBJ1-3,TGCGCCAGCAGCCAAGCCTCTTTGACAGGGAGGAGAGCCACCATATATTTT,CASSQASLTGRRATIYF
NA,TRBV3-1/TRBV3-2,NA,TRBJ2-5,TGTGCCAGCAGCCCTGGGGGGGGCTTAGAGACCCAGTACTTC,CASSPGGGLETQYF
TRBD2,TRBV3-1/TRBV3-2,once,TRBJ2-3,TGTGCCAGCAGCCAAGGGAGAATAGCGGGGGCTCGGGATACGCAGTATTTT,CASSQGRIAGARDTQYF
NA,TRBV10-3,few,TRBJ1-1,TGTGCATCTCGGGGAATGAACACTGAAGCTTTCTTT,CASRGMNTEAFF
NA,TRBV21-1,NA,TRBJ1-5,TGTGCCAGCAGCAATCCGGGACAGGGAAGCAATCAGCCCCAGCATTTT,CASSNPGQGSNQPQHF
NA,TRBV4-1,few,TRBJ2-5,TGCGCCAGCAGCACCCGGGGGAAATCGTACCAAGAGACCCAGTACTTC,CASSTRGKSYQETQYF
NA,TRBV29-1,NA,TRBJ2-7,TGCAGCGTTGCGGGGGGCAAGACCTACGAGCAGTACTTC,CSVAGGKTYEQYF
NA,TRBV30,few,TRBJ1-3,TGTGCCTCTCAGGGTCCTGGAAACACCATATATTTT,CASQGPGNTIYF
NA,TRBV9,NA,TRBJ2-5,TGTGCCAGCAGCGCCGACCAAGAGACCCAGTACTTC,CASSADQETQYF
TRBD2,TRBV29-1,NA,TRBJ2-7,TGCAGCGTTAATCTAGCGGGAGTTTTCGAGCAGTACTTC,CSVNLAGVFEQYF
TRBD1,TRBV27,NA,TRBJ2-7,TGTGCCAGCAGTTTCTCCGGGACAGGGGCCTACGAGCAGTACTTC,CASSFSGTGAYEQYF
NA,TRBV6-5,NA,TRBJ1-1,TGTGCCAGCAGTCCGGGACACCCGAACACTGAAGCTTTCTTT,CASSPGHPNTEAFF
TRBD1,TRBV27,NA,TRBJ1-3,TGTGCCAGCAGTCTCCGGGACAGAAAGAGTGGAAACACCATATATTTT,CASSLRDRKSGNTIYF
NA,TRBV23-1,NA,TRBJ2-7,TGCGCCAGCAGTCAACGACGGAATGGGCCCTACGAGCAGTACTTC,CASSQRRNGPYEQYF
NA,TRBV15,NA,TRBJ1-2,TGTGCCACCAGCAGAGATACCCGAGCGGGTGTGGTTGGCTACACCTTC,CATSRDTRAGVVGYTF
NA,TRBV7-8,NA,TRBJ2-2,TGTGCCAGCAGCTTAGGGGCATGGGACACCGGGGAGCTGTTTTTT,CASSLGAWDTGELFF
NA,TRBV4-2,NA,TRBJ1-4,TGTGCCAGCAGCCAAGACGGGGGGACGGAAAAACTGTTTTTT,CASSQDGGTEKLFF
TRBD2,TRBV5-1,NA,TRBJ2-1,TGCGCCAGCAACGGGGGGACTAGCGGGAGGAATGAGCAGTTCTTC,CASNGGTSGRNEQFF
TRBD1,TRBV7-9,NA,TRBJ1-2,TGTGCCAGCAGCTTGGGTTCGGACAGGGGCTATGGCTACACCTTC,CASSLGSDRGYGYTF
NA,TRBV13,NA,TRBJ2-2,TGTGCCAGCAGCCAGGGACTCCTTACCGGGGAGCTGTTTTTT,CASSQGLLTGELFF
NA,TRBV6-6,NA,TRBJ2-1,TGTGCCAGCAGACAGGGAAATGAGCAGTTCTTC,CASRQGNEQFF
TRBD2,TRBV30,NA,TRBJ2-7,TGTGCCTGGAGTGAGATAGCGGGGGCCACCTACGAGCAGTACTTC,CAWSEIAGATYEQYF
NA,TRBV27,NA,TRBJ1-1,TGTGCCAGCAGTCGTGGGGGACATCAGAACACTGAAGCTTTCTTT,CASSRGGHQNTEAFF
TRBD2,TRBV29-1,NA,TRBJ2-3,TGCAGCGTTGAAGAACTAGCGGGAGGCCCCGTCGTAGATACGCAGTATTTT,CSVEELAGGPVVDTQYF
TRBD1,TRBV11-2,NA,TRBJ1-4,TGTGCCAGCAGCTTATTCCCGGGACAGGGGAATGAAAAACTGTTTTTT,CASSLFPGQGNEKLFF
TRBD2,TRBV6-4,NA,TRBJ2-5,TGTGCCAGCAGTGACCCAAATTCAGTCGATATTGTTGGACTAGCGGGGATTAAAGAGACCCAGTACTTC,CASSDPNSVDIVGLAGIKETQYF
NA,TRBV6-5,NA,TRBJ1-5,TGTGCCAGCAGTTCGGCAGGGCTTCAGCCCCAGCATTTT,CASSSAGLQPQHF
NA,TRBV28,NA,TRBJ2-3,TGTGCCAGCGTTACGGGAGCCGATACGCAGTATTTT,CASVTGADTQYF
NA,TRBV27,NA,TRBJ2-7,TGTGCCAGCCATGCGGGCAACTACGAGCAGTACTTC,CASHAGNYEQYF
NA,TRBV5-1,NA,TRBJ1-2,TGCGCCAGCAGCTTTGGCCAGAACTATGGCTACACCTTC,CASSFGQNYGYTF
NA,TRBV28,NA,TRBJ2-7,TGTGCCAGCAGTCACTGGAGGGGAGGTTACGAGCAGTACTTC,CASSHWRGGYEQYF
TRBD2,TRBV3-1/TRBV3-2,NA,TRBJ2-1,TGTGCCAGCAGCCTGCGGGGGGGTGGGAATGAGCAGTTCTTC,CASSLRGGGNEQFF
NA,TRBV7-6,few,TRBJ1-3,TGTGCCAGCAGCTTAGCGGTCAGGGCTGGAAACACCATATATTTT,CASSLAVRAGNTIYF
TRBD1,TRBV6-5,NA,TRBJ2-7,TGTGCCAGCAGCTACAGGGGAACGAACGAGCAGTACTTC,CASSYRGTNEQYF
TRBD1,TRBV30,NA,TRBJ1-6,TGTGCCTGGGGGACAGCAGGAAATTCACCCCTCCACTTT,CAWGTAGNSPLHF
NA,TRBV19,NA,TRBJ1-5,TGTGCCAGTAGTATTGGGCTGAACAATCAGCCCCAGCATTTT,CASSIGLNNQPQHF
NA,TRBV9,NA,TRBJ2-7,TGTGCCAGCAGCCCCCGGGAGAGGCCCGACTACGAGCAGTACTTC,CASSPRERPDYEQYF